What follows is one TCR beta chain and its context. Its antigen remains unidentified. Produced via immunoSEQ multiplex PCR; TCRdb's table is partial and in-frame only. Of tens of thousands of clones in the sample, 92% were seen once. Regarding time point: new active TB diagnosis, blood taken before or within 7 days of starting treatment. The sample originates from a study of T cells in tuberculosis. Study-level results: Smaller distances to GMM-specific TCRs suggested their expansion in active tuberculosis. Active tuberculosis cases were adults; controls were adolescents.

Trimming pared 6 bases from V and 6 bases from J, leaving 15 bases between. The CDR3 length is 14 residues. Germline V lookup: CDR1 MDHEN, CDR2 SYDVKM. The chain carries TRBV28 and TRBJ1-5; TRBD1 might be the D (6 bases). The sample in question was PBMCs, obtained at tuberculosis diagnosis. The TCR sequence derives from an adult with tuberculosis. For the CDR3, the DNA is TGTGCCAGCAGCCCCGCGGGGGCCGGTCAGCCCCAGCATTTT. The encoded protein is CASSPAGAGQPQHF.